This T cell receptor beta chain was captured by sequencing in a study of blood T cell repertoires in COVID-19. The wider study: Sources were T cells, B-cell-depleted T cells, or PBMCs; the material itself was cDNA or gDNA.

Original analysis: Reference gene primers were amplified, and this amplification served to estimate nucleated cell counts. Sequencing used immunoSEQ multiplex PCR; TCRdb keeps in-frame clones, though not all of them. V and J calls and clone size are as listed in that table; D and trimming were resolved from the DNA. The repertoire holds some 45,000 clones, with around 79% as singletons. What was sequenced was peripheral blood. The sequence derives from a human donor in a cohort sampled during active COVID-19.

The CDR3 nucleotides read TGTGCCAGCAGTGATGGAGGGAACACCATATATTTT. Translation: CASSDGGNTIYF. The chain carries TRBV6-1 and TRBJ1-3, with D unresolved. The V and J ends lost 3 bases and 7 bases respectively, with 7 bases between them. The CDR3 is made up of 12 amino acids. CDR1 and CDR2 from the germline V gene are MNHNS and SASEGT.